The clone carrying this T cell receptor (beta chain) came up many times. Its antigen is as yet unknown. The sample comes from a study of T cells after yellow fever vaccination. Study results and caveats: Just a small share of clonotypes turned up in the CD4 compartment as well as the CD8 compartment. Detected again after the booster were most primary-vaccination clones, at 95% to 98% CD4 and roughly 88% CD8. Abundant contaminating clonotypes from the bulk population could appear in FACS-sorted repertoires.

5'RACE template switching added a universal primer site and UMIs to TCR cDNA. MiXCR, run by TCRdb on the 5' RACE reads, gives a single entry per CDR3 protein. The repertoire consists of 200,000 to 250,000 distinct CDR3 sequences, with roughly 3.3% occurring once and the leading ten covering 3.2%. V dropped 0 bases and J dropped 7 bases, with 9 bases sitting between them. CDR1 is MNHEY, CDR2 SVGAGI, per germline. This CDR3 comprises 13 residues. This specimen consisted of CD4+ T cells sorted from PBMCs, obtained 10 days after the yellow fever booster vaccination. This TCR derives from a man aged 18 to 30 who received the YFV17D yellow fever vaccine. The chain carries TRBV6-5 and TRBJ1-1; D may be TRBD1 (5 bases). The CDR3 is CASSYSRGFEAFF. The CDR3 bases are TGTGCCAGCAGTTACTCAAGGGGCTTTGAAGCTTTCTTT.